A selection of T cell receptor beta chains follows, all from one sample in a study of early T cells in non-severe SARS-CoV-2 infection. One entry per CDR3 protein, called by TCRdb with MiXCR from the 5' RACE reads. Of about 45,000 distinct CDR3 sequences listed, 9.5% to 13% are singletons. Sample: whole blood. The source of these receptors is an adult who was a healthcare worker with PCR-confirmed SARS-CoV-2 infection or an uninfected control (not recorded which). The CDR3 runs from the conserved cysteine through the conserved F or W. Each record gives: clone size, D gene, CDR3 length, J gene, V gene, CDR3 protein, CDR3 DNA. A D gene is named only where the DNA matches it firmly. Size is omitted from some rows. Given values are once, few, many or a class for expanded clones.

few . 12 TRBJ1-6 TRBV12-3/TRBV12-4 CASSSLGSPLHF TGTGCCAGCAGCTCTCTGGGTTCACCCCTCCACTTT
few . 14 TRBJ1-1 TRBV3-1 CASSQPGTNTEAFF TGTGCCAGCAGCCAACCCGGGACGAACACTGAAGCTTTCTTT
many . 14 TRBJ1-6 TRBV29-1 CSVAEGRAHSPLHF TGCAGCGTTGCGGAAGGCAGGGCGCATTCACCCCTCCACTTT
many TRBD2 21 TRBJ2-1 TRBV6-2/TRBV6-3 CASSYPPRTSGRESSYNEQFF TGTGCCAGCAGTTACCCTCCACGGACTAGCGGGAGGGAAAGCTCCTACAATGAGCAGTTCTTC
few TRBD1 14 TRBJ2-7 TRBV12-3/TRBV12-4 CASSPGTGFREQYF TGTGCCAGCAGCCCCGGGACAGGGTTTCGCGAGCAGTACTTC
many TRBD1 16 TRBJ1-6 TRBV6-5 CASRRSRQGINSPLHF TGTGCCAGCAGACGAAGCAGACAGGGTATCAATTCACCCCTCCACTTT
many TRBD1 14 TRBJ2-5 TRBV28 CASSSTGIRETQYF TGTGCCAGCAGTTCGACAGGGATTCGAGAGACCCAGTACTTC
many TRBD1 17 TRBJ2-2 TRBV6-1 CASTRDRGRINTGELFF TGTGCCAGCACCCGGGACAGGGGCAGAATAAACACCGGGGAGCTGTTTTTT
many . 17 TRBJ1-4 TRBV28 CASSFLVTGGSNEKLFF TGTGCCAGCAGTTTTCTTGTCACGGGGGGTTCGAATGAAAAACTGTTTTTT
many . 16 TRBJ2-4 TRBV5-4 CASSLDPGATKNIQYF TGTGCCAGCAGCCTGGATCCTGGGGCGACCAAAAACATTCAGTACTTC
many TRBD2 17 TRBJ2-1 TRBV6-2/TRBV6-3 CASSYVRSGRADDEQFF TGTGCCAGCAGTTACGTCCGAAGCGGGAGGGCCGATGATGAGCAGTTCTTC
few . 14 TRBJ1-1 TRBV6-2/TRBV6-3 CASSFLVGDTEAFF TGTGCCAGCAGTTTCCTCGTGGGAGACACTGAAGCTTTCTTT
few . 15 TRBJ1-1 TRBV12-3/TRBV12-4 CASSPWPSSNTEAFF TGTGCCAGCAGTCCCTGGCCCTCTTCTAACACTGAAGCTTTCTTT
many . 13 TRBJ2-3 TRBV24-1 CATSDSMGGTQYF TGTGCCACCAGTGATTCCATGGGGGGTACGCAGTATTTT
many . 19 TRBJ2-3 TRBV21-1 CASSKIGRRMRGDTDTQYF TGTGCCAGCAGCAAAATCGGTAGGCGGATGCGAGGGGACACAGATACGCAGTATTTT
. TRBD2 13 TRBJ2-3 TRBV29-1 CSVASGRTDTQYF TGCAGCGTTGCTAGCGGGCGCACAGATACGCAGTATTTT
few . 14 TRBJ2-1 TRBV21-1 CASSNLNLVGEQFF TGTGCCAGCAGCAACCTTAATTTAGTCGGTGAGCAGTTCTTC
few . 12 TRBJ1-1 TRBV6-4 CASSDGRAGAFF TGTGCCAGCAGTGACGGCAGGGCCGGGGCTTTCTTT
. TRBD2 15 TRBJ2-5 TRBV5-4 CASSLWTSGIETQYF TGTGCCAGCAGCCTGTGGACTAGCGGGATAGAGACCCAGTACTTC
. . 11 TRBJ2-4 TRBV28 CAHRQGNIQYF TGTGCCCACCGCCAGGGTAACATTCAGTACTTC
. . 12 TRBJ2-5 TRBV12-3/TRBV12-4 CASSSGYGTQYF TGTGCCAGCAGCTCAGGTTATGGGACCCAGTACTTC
many . 15 TRBJ2-1 TRBV7-2 CASSLVGTSYNEQFF TGTGCCAGCAGCTTAGTTGGGACTTCCTACAATGAGCAGTTCTTC
many TRBD1 17 TRBJ2-7 TRBV6-2/TRBV6-3 CASSYSRDRGFPYEQYF TGTGCCAGCAGTTATTCCCGGGACAGGGGCTTCCCCTACGAGCAGTACTTC
few . 15 TRBJ1-2 TRBV7-9 CASSLAAGAIWGYTF TGTGCCAGCAGCTTAGCGGCAGGGGCTATATGGGGCTACACCTTC
many TRBD2 16 TRBJ2-1 TRBV3-1 CASSRGLAGTYNEQFF TGTGCCAGCAGCCGGGGACTAGCGGGGACCTACAATGAGCAGTTCTTC